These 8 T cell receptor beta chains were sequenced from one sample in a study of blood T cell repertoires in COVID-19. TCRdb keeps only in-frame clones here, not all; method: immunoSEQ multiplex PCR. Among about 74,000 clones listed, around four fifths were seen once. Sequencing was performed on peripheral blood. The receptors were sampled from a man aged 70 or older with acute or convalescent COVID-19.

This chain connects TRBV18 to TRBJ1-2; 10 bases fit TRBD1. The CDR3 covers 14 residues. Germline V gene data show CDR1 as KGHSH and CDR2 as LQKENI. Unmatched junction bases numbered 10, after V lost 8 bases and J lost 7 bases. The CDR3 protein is CASAPRQGALGYTF. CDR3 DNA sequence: TGTGCCAGCGCGCCCCGACAGGGGGCGCTTGGCTACACCTTC.

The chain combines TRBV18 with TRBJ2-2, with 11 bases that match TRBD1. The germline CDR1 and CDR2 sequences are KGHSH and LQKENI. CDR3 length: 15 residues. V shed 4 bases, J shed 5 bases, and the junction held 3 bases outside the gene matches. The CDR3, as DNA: TGTGCCAGCTCACGTGGACAGGGGGCTACCGGGGAGCTGTTTTTT. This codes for CASSRGQGATGELFF.

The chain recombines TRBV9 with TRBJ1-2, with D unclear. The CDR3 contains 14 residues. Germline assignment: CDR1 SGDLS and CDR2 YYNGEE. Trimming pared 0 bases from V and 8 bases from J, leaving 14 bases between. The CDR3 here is CASSVGSSPKGYTF. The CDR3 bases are TGTGCCAGCAGCGTAGGGAGCAGTCCAAAAGGCTACACCTTC.

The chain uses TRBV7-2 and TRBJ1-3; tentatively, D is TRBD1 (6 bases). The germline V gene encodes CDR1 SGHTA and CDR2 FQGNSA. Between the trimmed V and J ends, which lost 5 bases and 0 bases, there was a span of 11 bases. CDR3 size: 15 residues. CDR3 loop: CASSVGAASGNTIYF. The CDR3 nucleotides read TGTGCCAGCAGCGTGGGGGCGGCCTCTGGAAACACCATATATTTT.

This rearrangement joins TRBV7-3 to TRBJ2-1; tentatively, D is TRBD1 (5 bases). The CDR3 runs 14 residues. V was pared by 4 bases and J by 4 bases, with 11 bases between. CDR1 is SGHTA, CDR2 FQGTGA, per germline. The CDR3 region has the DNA TGTGCCAGCAGCTCGTCGACAGCTTACAATGAGCAGTTCTTC. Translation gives CASSSSTAYNEQFF.

This CDR3 is CASSASVAGRAYNEQFF. The CDR3 DNA sequence: TGTGCCAGCAGCGCATCTGTAGCGGGCCGAGCATACAATGAGCAGTTCTTC. The V and J genes are TRBV9 and TRBJ2-1; 7 bases align to TRBD2. J was trimmed by 4 bases and V by 3 bases; bases with no gene match: 13. The CDR3 sequence is 17 residues long. CDR1 is SGDLS and CDR2 is YYNGEE in the germline V gene.

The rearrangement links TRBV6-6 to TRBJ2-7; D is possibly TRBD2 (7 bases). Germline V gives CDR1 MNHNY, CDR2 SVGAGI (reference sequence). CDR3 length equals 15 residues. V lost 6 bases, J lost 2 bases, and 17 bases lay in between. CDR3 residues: CASREGGGQTYEQYF. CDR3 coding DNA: TGTGCCAGCAGAGAGGGGGGAGGGCAGACCTACGAGCAGTACTTC.

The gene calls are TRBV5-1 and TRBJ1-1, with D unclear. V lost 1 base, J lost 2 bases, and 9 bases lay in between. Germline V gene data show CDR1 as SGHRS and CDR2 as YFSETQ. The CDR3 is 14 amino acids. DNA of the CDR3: TGCGCCAGCAGCTTGATGGGCTCTAACACTGAAGCTTTCTTT. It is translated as CASSLMGSNTEAFF.